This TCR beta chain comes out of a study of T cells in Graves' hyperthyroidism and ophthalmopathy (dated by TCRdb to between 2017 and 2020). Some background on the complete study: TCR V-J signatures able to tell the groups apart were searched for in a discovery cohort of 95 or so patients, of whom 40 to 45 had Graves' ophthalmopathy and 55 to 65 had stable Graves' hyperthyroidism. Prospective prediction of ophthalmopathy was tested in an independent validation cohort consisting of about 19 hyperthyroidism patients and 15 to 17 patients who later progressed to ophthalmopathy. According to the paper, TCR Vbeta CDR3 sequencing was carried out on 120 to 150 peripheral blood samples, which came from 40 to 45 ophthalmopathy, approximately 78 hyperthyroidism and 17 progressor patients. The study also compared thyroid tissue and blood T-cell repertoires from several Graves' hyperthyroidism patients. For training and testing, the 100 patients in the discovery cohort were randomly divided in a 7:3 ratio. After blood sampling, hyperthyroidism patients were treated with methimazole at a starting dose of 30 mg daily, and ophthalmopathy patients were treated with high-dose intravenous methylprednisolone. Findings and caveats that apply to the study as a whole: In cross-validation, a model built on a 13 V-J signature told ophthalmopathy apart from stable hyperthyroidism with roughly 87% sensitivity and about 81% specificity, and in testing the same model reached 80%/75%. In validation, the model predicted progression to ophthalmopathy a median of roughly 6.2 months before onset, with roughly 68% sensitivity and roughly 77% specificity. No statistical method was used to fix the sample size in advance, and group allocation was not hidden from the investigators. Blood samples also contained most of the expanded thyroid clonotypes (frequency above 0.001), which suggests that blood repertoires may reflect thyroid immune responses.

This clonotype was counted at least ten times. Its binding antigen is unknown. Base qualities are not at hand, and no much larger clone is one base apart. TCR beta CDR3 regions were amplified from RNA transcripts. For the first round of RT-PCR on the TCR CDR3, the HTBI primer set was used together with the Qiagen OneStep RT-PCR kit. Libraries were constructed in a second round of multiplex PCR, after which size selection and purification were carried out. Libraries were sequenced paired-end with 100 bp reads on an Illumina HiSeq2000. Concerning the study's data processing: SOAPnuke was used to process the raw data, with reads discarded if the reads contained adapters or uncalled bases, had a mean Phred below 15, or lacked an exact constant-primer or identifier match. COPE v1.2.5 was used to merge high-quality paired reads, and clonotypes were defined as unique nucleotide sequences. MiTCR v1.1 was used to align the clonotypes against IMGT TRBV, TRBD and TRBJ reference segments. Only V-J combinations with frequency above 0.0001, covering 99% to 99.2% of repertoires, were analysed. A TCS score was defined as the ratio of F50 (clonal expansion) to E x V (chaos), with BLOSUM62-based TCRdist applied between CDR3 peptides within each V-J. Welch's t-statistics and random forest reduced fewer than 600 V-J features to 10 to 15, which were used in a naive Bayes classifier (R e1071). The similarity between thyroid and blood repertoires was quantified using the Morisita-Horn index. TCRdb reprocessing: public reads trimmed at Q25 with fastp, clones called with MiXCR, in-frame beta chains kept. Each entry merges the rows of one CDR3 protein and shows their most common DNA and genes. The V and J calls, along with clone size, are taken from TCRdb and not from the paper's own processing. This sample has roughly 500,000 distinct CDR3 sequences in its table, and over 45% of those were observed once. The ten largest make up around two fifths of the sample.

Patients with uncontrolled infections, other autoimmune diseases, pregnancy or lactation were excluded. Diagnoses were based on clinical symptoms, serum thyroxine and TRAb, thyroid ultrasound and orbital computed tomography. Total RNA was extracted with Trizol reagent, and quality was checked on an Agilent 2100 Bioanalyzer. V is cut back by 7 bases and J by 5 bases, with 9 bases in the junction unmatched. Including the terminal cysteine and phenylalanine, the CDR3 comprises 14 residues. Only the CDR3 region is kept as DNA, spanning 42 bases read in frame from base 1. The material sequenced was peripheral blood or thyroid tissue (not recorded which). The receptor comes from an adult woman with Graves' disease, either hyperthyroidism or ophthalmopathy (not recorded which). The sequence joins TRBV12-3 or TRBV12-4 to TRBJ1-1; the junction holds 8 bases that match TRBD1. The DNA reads TGTGCCAGCATTTCAAGGGACAGGCGGACTGAAGCTTTCTTT. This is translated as CASISRDRRTEAFF.